Listed below are T cell receptor beta chains from one sample, sequenced in a study of cytomegalovirus exposure and HLA in healthy donors. TCRdb's copy holds only in-frame clones and misses some; the assay was immunoSEQ multiplex PCR. The table lists around 150,000 clones, approximately 68% of them singletons. The sequenced sample consisted of PBMCs. The receptors were sampled from a man in his fifties or sixties in good health and CMV-seronegative. The CDR3 runs from the conserved cysteine through the conserved F or W. The order of the fields is V gene, J gene, D gene, clone size, CDR3 protein, CDR3 DNA. The D gene is left open where the match is weak. Not all rows give a size; the values are once, few, many and, for expanded clones, a class.

>TRBV28|TRBJ2-7|TRBD1|.
CASSSTGGEYEQYF
TGTGCCAGCAGCTCGACAGGGGGCGAGTACGAGCAGTACTTC
>TRBV5-6|TRBJ2-7|.|.
CASNVRDGRTYEQYF
TGTGCCAGCAACGTTCGGGACGGGAGAACCTACGAGCAGTACTTC
>TRBV18|TRBJ2-7|.|.
CASSPRHEQYF
TGTGCCAGCTCACCACGACACGAGCAGTACTTC
>TRBV30|TRBJ2-5|TRBD1|.
CAWSVQGAETQYF
TGTGCCTGGAGTGTACAGGGGGCTGAGACCCAGTACTTC
>TRBV10-1|TRBJ2-2|.|.
CASSLTQNTGELFF
TGCGCCAGCAGCCTGACACAAAACACCGGGGAGCTGTTTTTT
>TRBV19|TRBJ2-7|TRBD2|.
CASKFQRGSYEQYF
TGTGCCAGTAAATTCCAGCGGGGATCCTACGAGCAGTACTTC
>TRBV4-2|TRBJ2-3|.|few
CASSQGRGLGTDTQYF
TGTGCCAGCAGCCAAGGTCGTGGCCTAGGCACAGATACGCAGTATTTT
>TRBV5-1|TRBJ2-1|TRBD2|few
CASSGTSGSYEQFF
TGCGCCAGCAGCGGGACTAGCGGGAGCTATGAGCAGTTCTTC
>TRBV19|TRBJ1-2|.|.
CASPSQTECYGYTF
TGTGCCAGTCCGAGCCAGACAGAATGTTATGGCTACACCTTC
>TRBV28|TRBJ1-1|.|.
CASRYQVGGTEAFF
TGTGCCAGCAGGTATCAGGTGGGGGGCACTGAAGCTTTCTTT
>TRBV9|TRBJ2-7|.|.
CASSGTGEPSYEQYF
TGTGCCAGCAGCGGGACTGGCGAACCCTCCTACGAGCAGTACTTC
>TRBV5-1|TRBJ2-1|TRBD2|.
CASKREFRDEQFF
TGCGCCAGCAAGCGGGAGTTTAGGGATGAGCAGTTCTTC
>TRBV9|TRBJ2-7|TRBD1|.
CASSVAPGTGGHEQYF
TGTGCCAGCAGCGTAGCTCCCGGGACAGGGGGCCACGAGCAGTACTTC
>TRBV19|TRBJ1-1|.|.
CASGLGGDF
TGTGCCAGTGGGCTCGGGGGGGATTTT
>TRBV6-6|TRBJ2-3|TRBD1|.
CASRQGNTDTQYF
TGTGCCAGCAGACAGGGGAACACAGATACGCAGTATTTT
>TRBV27|TRBJ1-4|.|few
CASSLSSKLKLFF
TGTGCCAGCAGTTTATCTAGCAAACTAAAACTGTTTTTT
>TRBV27|TRBJ2-5|.|.
CASRTTYTNQETQYF
TGTGCCAGCAGGACTACATACACGAACCAAGAGACCCAGTACTTC
>TRBV7-8|TRBJ1-5|.|once
CASSPRRGNRNQPQHF
TGTGCCAGCAGCCCCCGCCGGGGTAATCGCAATCAGCCCCAGCATTTT
>TRBV30|TRBJ2-7|.|.
CAWSVLGVSEQYF
TGTGCCTGGAGTGTATTGGGAGTGAGCGAGCAGTACTTC
>TRBV6-5|TRBJ2-2|.|.
CASTSGEGVTGELFF
TGTGCCAGCACCTCAGGGGAAGGGGTCACCGGGGAGCTGTTTTTT
>TRBV4-3|TRBJ2-1|.|.
CASSQGTRGSSYNEQFF
TGCGCCAGCAGCCAGGGAACTAGGGGGAGCTCCTACAATGAGCAGTTCTTC
>TRBV9|TRBJ2-5|.|.
CASSDRGPETQYF
TGTGCCAGCAGCGACAGAGGGCCAGAGACCCAGTACTTC
>TRBV2|TRBJ2-5|.|.
CASSELTVQETQYF
TGTGCCAGCAGTGAATTAACGGTTCAAGAGACCCAGTACTTC
>TRBV5-1|TRBJ1-1|TRBD1|.
CASSLDGQGNTEAFF
TGCGCCAGCAGCTTAGACGGACAGGGGAACACTGAAGCTTTCTTT
>TRBV5-1|TRBJ2-1|.|.
CASSFITPSNEQFF
TGCGCTAGCAGCTTCATTACCCCTAGCAATGAGCAGTTCTTC
>TRBV5-1|TRBJ1-1|.|.
CASSVEPRGEGTEAFF
TGCGCCAGCAGCGTAGAACCCAGGGGAGAGGGCACTGAAGCTTTCTTT
>TRBV27|TRBJ2-2|TRBD2|.
CASSLGLGLAGGQENTGELFF
TGTGCCAGCAGTTTAGGGCTCGGACTAGCGGGAGGGCAGGAAAACACCGGGGAGCTGTTTTTT
>TRBV5-6|TRBJ2-1|TRBD2|.
CASSAGLAGDNEQFF
TGTGCCAGCAGCGCCGGACTAGCGGGAGACAATGAGCAGTTCTTC
>TRBV19|TRBJ2-3|TRBD2|.
CASSIDPSGGTDTQYF
TGTGCCAGTAGTATAGACCCTAGCGGGGGCACAGATACGCAGTATTTT
>TRBV5-1|TRBJ2-7|TRBD1|.
CASSLRTGRNSYEQYF
TGCGCCAGCAGCTTGAGGACAGGGAGGAACTCCTACGAGCAGTACTTC
>TRBV10-2|TRBJ1-2|TRBD1|.
CASSTATGGRGTF
TGCGCCAGCTCGACGGCCACAGGGGGAAGGGGGACCTTC